The 19 T cell receptor beta chains listed next were all sequenced from one sample in a study of metastatic and nonmetastatic thyroid tumors. None of the patients had undergone any treatment ahead of thyroid surgery. TCRdb re-clonotyped the PCR reads through MiXCR. The data hold about 46,000 clones, with around a quarter observed a single time. Sequenced sample: blood. The receptors were sampled from a male donor with papillary thyroid cancer or a benign thyroid nodule (not recorded which). Some clones in this sample may be carry-over from other donors' samples.

The chain is built from TRBV7-2 and TRBJ2-7, with D perhaps given as TRBD1 or TRBD2 (7 bases each). Germline V CDR1 and CDR2: SGHTA, FQGNSA. The germline V and J ends were trimmed by 5 bases and 3 bases, with 14 bases remaining between them. The CDR3 length is 14 residues. The CDR3, as DNA: TGTGCCAGCAGCGGGGAGGGGGCAATCTACGAGCAGTACTTC. This sequence encodes CASSGEGAIYEQYF.

In its sample, this clone was seen many times. The chain has TRBV29-1 and TRBJ2-1; D is unresolved. V was clipped by 7 bases and J by 5 bases, with 6 bases between them. The CDR3 spans 10 residues. Germline lookup yields CDR1 SQVTM and CDR2 ANQGSEA. DNA for the CDR3: TGCAGCGCCAGTCACAATGAGCAGTTCTTC. Encoded protein: CSASHNEQFF.

This clone was observed at least ten times. The chain has TRBV27 and TRBJ1-2; the D gene is possibly TRBD1 (5 bases). CDR3 length: 16 residues. Germline CDR1 MNHEY, CDR2 SMNVEV (reference sequence). Trimming took 5 bases from V and 4 from J, leaving 20 bases between them. This CDR3 is CASSLMGGGSSYGYTF. CDR3 coding DNA: TGTGCCAGCAGTCTTATGGGGGGGGGGAGTAGCTATGGCTACACCTTC.

This clone was seen at least ten times. The chain links TRBV28 to TRBJ1-5; 8 nucleotides agree with TRBD1. CDR3 length equals 16 residues. Germline V gene data show CDR1 as MDHEN and CDR2 as SYDVKM. The trim removed 2 bases at V and 4 bases at J, leaving 7 bases unmatched. The CDR3 sequence: CASSLGRGRENQPQHF. The CDR3 bases are TGTGCCAGCAGTTTAGGCAGGGGGCGTGAGAATCAGCCCCAGCATTTT.

This clone was counted many times. This rearrangement joins TRBV12-3 or TRBV12-4 to TRBJ1-3; 7 bases are shared with TRBD1. This CDR3 comprises 15 residues. J lost 2 bases, V lost 4 bases, and 5 bases had no gene match. The CDR3 coding sequence is TGTGCCAGCAGTTCTACAGGGGTTGCTGGAAACACCATATATTTT. Its protein is CASSSTGVAGNTIYF.

The chain links TRBV4-1 to TRBJ2-7; 7 nucleotides line up with TRBD2. Trimming took 0 bases from V and 4 from J; bases not matched to a gene: 18. The length of the CDR3 is 19 residues. Germline loops: CDR1 MGHRA, CDR2 YSYEKL. The CDR3 DNA reads TGCGCCAGCAGCCAAGAGATCGTAGAGGCGGGGGAAACCAGATACGAGCAGTACTTC. Protein sequence: CASSQEIVEAGETRYEQYF.

This clone was picked up many times. One base away lies a much larger clone, so this may be a sequencing read error. The CDR3 is CASGYWNSPLHF. The CDR3 nucleotides are TGTGCCAGCGGTTACTGGAATTCACCCCTCCACTTT. The V call is TRBV6-6, the J call TRBJ1-6; no reliable D call. The CDR3 consists of 12 residues. Germline V CDR1 and CDR2: MNHNY, SVGAGI (reference sequence).

Only a few counts were recorded for this clone. The J gene is TRBJ1-2, the V gene TRBV6-1; unclear D gene. The CDR3 consists of 12 residues. Germline V gene sequence: CDR1 MNHNS, CDR2 SASEGT. Trimming cost V 7 bases and J 3 bases, with 9 bases left between them. DNA for the CDR3: TGTGCCAGCACCCCCAAGGACTATGGCTACACCTTC. Its protein product is CASTPKDYGYTF.

The table lists this clone with many counts. J is TRBJ1-1 and V is TRBV28; 8 nucleotides align to TRBD1. V shed 6 bases and J 5 bases; nucleotides not matched to a gene: 8. The CDR3 runs to 14 residues. Per germline, CDR1 MDHEN and CDR2 SYDVKM. The CDR3 region is CASRRTGPGTEAFF. The CDR3 DNA follows: TGTGCCAGCAGAAGGACAGGGCCGGGGACTGAAGCTTTCTTT.

This clone appeared many times. This sequence joins TRBV7-9 and TRBJ2-1; 7 nucleotides align to TRBD1. Germline assignment: CDR1 SEHNR and CDR2 FQNEAQ (reference sequence). The CDR3 is 15 residues long. Trimming removed 3 bases from V and 2 bases from J; junction bases left unmatched: 4. DNA for the CDR3: TGTGCCAGCAGCTTCGGAACAGGGGCCTACAATGAGCAGTTCTTC. It encodes CASSFGTGAYNEQFF.

The chain employs TRBV20-1 and TRBJ2-3; D remains unclear. V dropped 5 bases and J dropped 4 bases, with 13 bases sitting between them. In germline, CDR1 is DFQATT, CDR2 SNEGSKA (reference sequence). CDR3 length: 13 amino acids. The CDR3 here is CSAQTEPPDTQYF. As DNA, the CDR3 is TGCAGTGCTCAGACGGAGCCCCCAGATACGCAGTATTTT.

The table lists this clone with many counts. The genes are TRBV5-8 and TRBJ2-3; TRBD2 matches at 10 bases. The germline gives CDR1 SGHTS, CDR2 YDEGEE. The CDR3 is 14 residues long. Germline trimming cut 5 bases from V and 4 bases from J; bases unmatched to any gene: 4. The CDR3, as DNA: TGTGCCAGCAGGGTAGGACTAGCGGCAGATACGCAGTATTTT. It codes for CASRVGLAADTQYF.

This clone was counted many times. The chain recombines TRBV20-1 with TRBJ2-7; D is undetermined. V was trimmed by 4 bases and J by 2 bases, leaving 15 bases between them. CDR1 and CDR2 (germline): DFQATT, SNEGSKA (reference sequence). The CDR3 runs to 14 residues. In nucleotides, the CDR3 is TGCAGTGCTACCAGAACACCAGGCCCCTACGAGCAGTACTTC. As protein: CSATRTPGPYEQYF.

The chain uses TRBV20-1 and TRBJ2-2; the D is unclear. The CDR3 is 13 amino acids. Per germline, CDR1 DFQATT and CDR2 SNEGSKA (reference sequence). The V and J ends lost 3 bases and 14 bases respectively, with 19 bases between them. This CDR3 reads CSARGSNTGDLFF. The CDR3 DNA is TGCAGTGCTAGGGGTTCGAACACCGGCGATCTGTTTTTT.

In its sample, this clone was seen many times. The genes are TRBV4-1 and TRBJ1-5; D is undetermined. Deletions cut 0 bases from V and 0 bases from J, with 6 bases between. The germline V gene has CDR1 MGHRA and CDR2 YSYEKL. The CDR3 is 15 residues long. The CDR3 here is CASSQEAGSNQPQHF. The CDR3 DNA reads as TGCGCCAGCAGCCAAGAAGCAGGTAGCAATCAGCCCCAGCATTTT.

Regarding this clone: Sequence at one end of the junction differs from germline and may be a read error. CDR3 bases: TGCAGTGCTAGAGCCGGGACTAGTCCCTACAATGAGCAGTCCTTC. Translation: CSARAGTSPYNEQSF. This chain joins TRBV20-1 and TRBJ2-1; 8 bases line up with TRBD2. CDR1 is DFQATT and CDR2 is SNEGSKA in the germline V gene (reference sequence). This CDR3 is built from 15 residues.

This clone was detected many times. This chain uses TRBV5-1 with TRBJ2-6; D is undetermined. The V gene lost 6 bases and the J gene lost 0 bases, with 13 bases spanning the gap. The CDR3 runs 16 residues. Per the germline V gene, CDR1 is SGHRS and CDR2 is YFSETQ. The CDR3 is CASKWVAHSGANVLTF. The CDR3 coding sequence is TGCGCCAGCAAGTGGGTCGCTCACTCTGGGGCCAACGTCCTGACTTTC.

This rearrangement joins TRBV27 to TRBJ2-3, with D possibly matching TRBD1 (5 bases). The CDR3 has 13 residues. Looked up from germline, CDR1 is MNHEY and CDR2 is SMNVEV (reference sequence). V lost 8 bases and J lost 0, with 9 bases in between. CDR3 nucleotide sequence: TGTGCCAGCGGACAAACAAGCACAGATACGCAGTATTTT. It yields the protein CASGQTSTDTQYF.

This clone was recorded a few times. V usage is TRBV2 and J usage is TRBJ1-1; D not certain. V was pared by 8 bases and J by 1 base, with 11 bases between. This CDR3 region has 13 residues. Germline V CDR1 and CDR2: SNHLY, FYNNEI. The CDR3 protein is CASGQAENTEAFF. The CDR3 DNA follows: TGTGCCAGCGGCCAGGCCGAGAACACTGAAGCTTTCTTT. Full variable domain (remainder filled in from reference TRBV2 and TRBJ1-1): EPEVTQTPSHQVTQMGQEVILRCVPISNHLYFYWYRQILGQKVEFLVSFYNNEISEKSEIFDDQFSVERPDGSNFTLKIRSTKLEDSAMYFCASGQAENTEAFFGQGTRLTVV.